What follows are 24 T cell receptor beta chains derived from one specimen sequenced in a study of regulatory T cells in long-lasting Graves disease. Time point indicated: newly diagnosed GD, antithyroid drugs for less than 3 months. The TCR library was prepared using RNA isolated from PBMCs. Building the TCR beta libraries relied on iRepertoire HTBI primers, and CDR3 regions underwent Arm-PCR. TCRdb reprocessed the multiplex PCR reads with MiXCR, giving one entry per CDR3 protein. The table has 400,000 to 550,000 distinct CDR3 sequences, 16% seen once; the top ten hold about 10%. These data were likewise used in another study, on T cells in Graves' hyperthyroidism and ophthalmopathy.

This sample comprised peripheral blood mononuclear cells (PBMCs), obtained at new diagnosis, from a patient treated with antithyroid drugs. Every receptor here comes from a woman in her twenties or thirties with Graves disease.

DNA of the CDR3: TGTGCCAGTAGTATAGGACCCGGCTACGAGCAGTACTTC. It encodes CASSIGPGYEQYF. The chain is built from TRBV19 and TRBJ2-5; D ambiguous. The tail of the sequence fits TRBJ2-7 better, so the J call may be wrong. The CDR3 sequence is 13 residues long. Germline lookup yields CDR1 LNHDA and CDR2 SQIVND (reference sequence).

The CDR3 loop reads CASSYLDEVNTEAFF. For the CDR3, the DNA is TGTGCCAGTAGTTACTTAGACGAGGTGAACACTGAAGCTTTCTTT. The chain combines TRBV19 with TRBJ1-1; no firm D call. Trimming left V 5 bases short and J 0 bases short, with 13 bases between. In germline, CDR1 is LNHDA, CDR2 SQIVND (reference sequence). The CDR3 has 15 residues.

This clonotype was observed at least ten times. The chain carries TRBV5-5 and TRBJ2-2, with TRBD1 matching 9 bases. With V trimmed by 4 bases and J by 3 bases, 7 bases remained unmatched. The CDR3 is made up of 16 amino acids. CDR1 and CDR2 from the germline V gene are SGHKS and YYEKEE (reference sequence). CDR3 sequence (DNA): TGTGCCAGCAGCGTCTACAGGGGGCTAGACACCGGGGAGCTGTTTTTT. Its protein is CASSVYRGLDTGELFF. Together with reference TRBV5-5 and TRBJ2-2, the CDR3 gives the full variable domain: DAGVTQSPTHLIKTRGQQVTLRCSPISGHKSVSWYQQVLGQGPQFIFQYYEKEERGRGNFPDRFSARQFPNYSSELNVNALLLGDSALYLCASSVYRGLDTGELFFGEGSRLTVL.

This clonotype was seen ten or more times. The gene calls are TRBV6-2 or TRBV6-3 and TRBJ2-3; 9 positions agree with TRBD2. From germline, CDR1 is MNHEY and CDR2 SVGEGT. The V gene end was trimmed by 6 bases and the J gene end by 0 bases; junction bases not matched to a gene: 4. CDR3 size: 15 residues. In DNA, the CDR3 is TGTGCCAGCAGGCTCCTAGCGGGGAGCACAGATACGCAGTATTTT. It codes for CASRLLAGSTDTQYF.

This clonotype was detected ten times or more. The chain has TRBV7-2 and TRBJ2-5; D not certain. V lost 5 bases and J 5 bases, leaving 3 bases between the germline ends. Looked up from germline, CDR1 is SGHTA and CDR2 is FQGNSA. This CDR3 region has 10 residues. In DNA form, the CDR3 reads TGTGCCAGCAGCAAGGAGACCCAGTACTTC. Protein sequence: CASSKETQYF. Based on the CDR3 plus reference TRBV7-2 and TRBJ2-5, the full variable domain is GAGVSQSPSNKVTEKGKDVELRCDPISGHTALYWYRQSLGQGLEFLIYFQGNSAPDKSGLPSDRFSAERTGGSVSTLTIQRTQQEDSAVYLCASSKETQYFGPGTRLLVL.

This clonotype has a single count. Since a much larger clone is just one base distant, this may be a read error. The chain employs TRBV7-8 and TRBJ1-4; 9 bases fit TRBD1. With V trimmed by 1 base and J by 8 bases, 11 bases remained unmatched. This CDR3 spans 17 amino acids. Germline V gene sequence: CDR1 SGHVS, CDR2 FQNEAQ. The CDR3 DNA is TGTGCCAGCAGCTTAGAATCGCGGGACAGGGTGGAAGAAAAACTGTTTTTT. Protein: CASSLESRDRVEEKLFF. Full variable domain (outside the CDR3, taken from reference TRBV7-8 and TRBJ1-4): GAGVSQSPRYKVAKRGQDVALRCDPISGHVSLFWYQQALGQGPEFLTYFQNEAQLDKSGLPSDRFFAERPEGSVSTLKIQRTQQEDSAVYLCASSLESRDRVEEKLFFGSGTQLSVL.

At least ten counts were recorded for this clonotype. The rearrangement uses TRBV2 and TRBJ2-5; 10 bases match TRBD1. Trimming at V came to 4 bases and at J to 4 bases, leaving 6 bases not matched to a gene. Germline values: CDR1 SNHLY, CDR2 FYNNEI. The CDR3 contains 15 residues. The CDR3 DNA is TGTGCCAGCAGTGGGACAGGGGGGGCGAGAGAGACCCAGTACTTC. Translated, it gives CASSGTGGARETQYF. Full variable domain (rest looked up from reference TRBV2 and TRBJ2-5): EPEVTQTPSHQVTQMGQEVILRCVPISNHLYFYWYRQILGQKVEFLVSFYNNEISEKSEIFDDQFSVERPDGSNFTLKIRSTKLEDSAMYFCASSGTGGARETQYFGPGTRLLVL.

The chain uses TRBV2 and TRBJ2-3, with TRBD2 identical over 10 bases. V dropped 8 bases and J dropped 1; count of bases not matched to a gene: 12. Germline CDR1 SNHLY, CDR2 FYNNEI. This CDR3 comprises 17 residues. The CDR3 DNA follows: TGTGCCAGCTCACATCGGGTTCTAGCGGGAGGCACAGATACGCAGTATTTT. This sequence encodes CASSHRVLAGGTDTQYF.

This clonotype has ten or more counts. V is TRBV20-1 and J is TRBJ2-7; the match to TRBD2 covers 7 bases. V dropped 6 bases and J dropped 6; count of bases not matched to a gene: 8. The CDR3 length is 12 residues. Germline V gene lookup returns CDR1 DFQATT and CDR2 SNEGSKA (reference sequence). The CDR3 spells CSAGGTSVEQYF. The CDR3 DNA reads TGCAGTGCGGGGGGGACTTCCGTCGAGCAGTACTTC.

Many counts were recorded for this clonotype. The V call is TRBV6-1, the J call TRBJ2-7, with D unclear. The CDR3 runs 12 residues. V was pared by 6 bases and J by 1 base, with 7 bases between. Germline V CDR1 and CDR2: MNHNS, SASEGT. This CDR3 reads CASSTESYEQYF. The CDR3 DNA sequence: TGTGCCAGCAGCACTGAATCCTACGAGCAGTACTTC.

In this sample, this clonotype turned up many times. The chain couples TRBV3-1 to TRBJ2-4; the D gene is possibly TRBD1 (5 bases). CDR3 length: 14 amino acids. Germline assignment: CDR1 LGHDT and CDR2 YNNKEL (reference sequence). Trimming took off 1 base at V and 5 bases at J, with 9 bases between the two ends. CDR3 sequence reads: CASSQGVGQNIQYF. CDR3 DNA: TGTGCCAGCAGCCAAGGAGTGGGGCAAAACATTCAGTACTTC.

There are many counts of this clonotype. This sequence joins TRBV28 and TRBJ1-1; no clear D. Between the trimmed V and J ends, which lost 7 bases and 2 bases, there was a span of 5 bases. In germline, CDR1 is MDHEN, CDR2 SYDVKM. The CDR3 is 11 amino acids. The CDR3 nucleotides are TGTGCCAGCATAACTAACACTGAAGCTTTCTTT. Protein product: CASITNTEAFF.

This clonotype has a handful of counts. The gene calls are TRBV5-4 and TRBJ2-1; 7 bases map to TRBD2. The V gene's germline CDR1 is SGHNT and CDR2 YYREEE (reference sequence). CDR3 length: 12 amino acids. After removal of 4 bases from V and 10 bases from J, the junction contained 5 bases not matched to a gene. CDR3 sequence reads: CASSVDGGEQFF. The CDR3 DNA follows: TGTGCCAGCAGCGTGGACGGGGGGGAGCAGTTCTTC.

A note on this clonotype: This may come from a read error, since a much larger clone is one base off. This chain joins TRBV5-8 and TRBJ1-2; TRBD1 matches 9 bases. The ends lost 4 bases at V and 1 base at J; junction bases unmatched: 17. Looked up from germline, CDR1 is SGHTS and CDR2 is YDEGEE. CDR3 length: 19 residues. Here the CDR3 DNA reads TGTGCCAGCAGCATGCCGGGACAGGGATTTGAGGAGGGTAACTATGGCTACACCTTC. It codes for CASSMPGQGFEEGNYGYTF. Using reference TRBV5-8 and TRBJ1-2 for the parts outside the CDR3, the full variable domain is EAGVTQSPTHLIKTRGQQATLRCSPISGHTSVYWYQQALGLGLQFLLWYDEGEERNRGNFPPRFSGRQFPNYSSELNVNALELEDSALYLCASSMPGQGFEEGNYGYTFGSGTRLTVV.

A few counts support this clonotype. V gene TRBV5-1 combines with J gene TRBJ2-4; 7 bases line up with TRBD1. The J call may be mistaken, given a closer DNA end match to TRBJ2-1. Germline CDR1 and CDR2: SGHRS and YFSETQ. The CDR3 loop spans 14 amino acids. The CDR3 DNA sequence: TGCGCCAGCAGCTTGGGACAGGGCAAAAACATTCAGTTCTTC. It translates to CASSLGQGKNIQFF.

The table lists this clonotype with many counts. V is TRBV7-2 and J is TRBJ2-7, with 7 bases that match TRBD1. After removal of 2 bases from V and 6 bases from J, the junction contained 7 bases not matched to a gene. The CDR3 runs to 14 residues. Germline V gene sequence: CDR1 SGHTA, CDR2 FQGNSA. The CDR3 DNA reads TGTGCCAGCAGCTTAACCCGACAGGGCAGCGAGCAGTACTTC. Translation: CASSLTRQGSEQYF. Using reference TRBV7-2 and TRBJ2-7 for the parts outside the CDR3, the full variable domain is GAGVSQSPSNKVTEKGKDVELRCDPISGHTALYWYRQSLGQGLEFLIYFQGNSAPDKSGLPSDRFSAERTGGSVSTLTIQRTQQEDSAVYLCASSLTRQGSEQYFGPGTRLTVT.

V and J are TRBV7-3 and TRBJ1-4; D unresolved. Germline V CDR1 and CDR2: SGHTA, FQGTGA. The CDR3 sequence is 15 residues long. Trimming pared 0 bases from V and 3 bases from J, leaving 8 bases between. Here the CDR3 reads CASSLTGTSNEKLFF. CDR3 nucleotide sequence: TGTGCCAGCAGCTTAACGGGCACCTCTAATGAAAAACTGTTTTTT.

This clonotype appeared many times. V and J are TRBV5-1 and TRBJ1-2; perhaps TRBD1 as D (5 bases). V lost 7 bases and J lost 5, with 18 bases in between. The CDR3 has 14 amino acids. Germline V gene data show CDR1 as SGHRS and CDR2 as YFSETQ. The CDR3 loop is CASRRDPDSYGYTF. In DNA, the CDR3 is TGCGCCAGCCGTCGGGACCCGGATTCTTATGGCTACACCTTC.

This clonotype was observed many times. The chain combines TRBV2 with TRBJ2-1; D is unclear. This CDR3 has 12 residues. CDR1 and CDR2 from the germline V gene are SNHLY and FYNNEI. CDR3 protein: CALEVPYNEQFF. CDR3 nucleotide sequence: TGTGCGCTCGAAGTGCCCTACAATGAGCAGTTCTTC.

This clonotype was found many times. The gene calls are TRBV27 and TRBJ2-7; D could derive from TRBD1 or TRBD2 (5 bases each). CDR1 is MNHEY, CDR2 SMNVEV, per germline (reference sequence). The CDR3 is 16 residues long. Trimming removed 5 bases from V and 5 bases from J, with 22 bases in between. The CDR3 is CASSTKQRDPANEQYF. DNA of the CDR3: TGTGCCAGCAGTACCAAACAGAGGGACCCCGCTAACGAGCAGTACTTC.

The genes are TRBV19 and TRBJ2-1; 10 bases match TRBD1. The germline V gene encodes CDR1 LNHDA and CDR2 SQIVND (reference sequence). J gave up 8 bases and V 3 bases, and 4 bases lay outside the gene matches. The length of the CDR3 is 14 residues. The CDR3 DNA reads TGTGCCAGTAGTATGCGGGACAGGGGCCATGAGCAGTTCTTC. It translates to CASSMRDRGHEQFF.

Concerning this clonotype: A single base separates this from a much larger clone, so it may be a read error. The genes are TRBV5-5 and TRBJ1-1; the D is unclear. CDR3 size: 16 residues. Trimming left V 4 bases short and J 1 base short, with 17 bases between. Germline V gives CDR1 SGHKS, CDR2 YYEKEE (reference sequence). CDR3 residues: CASSNEGREWNTEAFF. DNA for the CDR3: TGTGCCAGCAGCAACGAAGGGAGGGAGTGGAACACTGAAGCTTTCTTT.

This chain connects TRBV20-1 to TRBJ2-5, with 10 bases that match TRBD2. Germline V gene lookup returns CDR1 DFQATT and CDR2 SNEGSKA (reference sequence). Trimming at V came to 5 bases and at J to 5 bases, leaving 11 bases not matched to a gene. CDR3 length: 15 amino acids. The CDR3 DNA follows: TGCAGTGCTCAGAAACTAGCGGGGTATCGGGAGACCCAGTACTTC. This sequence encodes CSAQKLAGYRETQYF.

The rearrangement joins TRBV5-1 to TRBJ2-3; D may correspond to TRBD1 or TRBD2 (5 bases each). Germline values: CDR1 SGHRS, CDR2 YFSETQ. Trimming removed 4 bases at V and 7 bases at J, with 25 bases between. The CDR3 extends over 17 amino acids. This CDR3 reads CASSPAGAANRGHTQYF. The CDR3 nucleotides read TGCGCCAGCAGCCCGGCCGGGGCCGCTAATAGGGGACATACGCAGTATTTT.